Listed here is a single TCR beta chain. This sample stems from a study of low-dose radiotherapy and immunotherapy resistance in tumors. The overall study: Each fraction for Cohort 1 was 0.5 Gy, given every 2 weeks, and the total came to 6.5 Gy.

The CDR3 has 14 residues. Trimming at V came to 1 base and at J to 4 bases, leaving 3 bases not matched to a gene. Germline CDR1 SGHVS, CDR2 FQNEAQ. Gene-specific TRAV and TRBV primers were used for first-strand cDNA, covering alpha and beta chains. TCRs underwent roughly 19 PCR cycles of amplification with a constant-region primer and V-primer adapter. Amplifying the isolated mRNA was done by in vitro transcription. TCRdb passed the reads through MiXCR, listing each CDR3 protein once. This repertoire shows fewer than 7,500 distinct CDR3 sequences, roughly 82% found once; its top ten account for roughly 6%.

V is TRBV7-8 and J is TRBJ2-5, with 7 bases fitting TRBD2. The TCR sequence derives from a human donor with advanced metastatic prostate, ovarian, gallbladder or colorectal cancer (not recorded which). This table probably holds off-target reads from a library built for another chain. For the CDR3, the DNA is TGTGCCAGCAGCTTAGAGGGGACTACAGAGACCCAGTACTTC. Its protein is CASSLEGTTETQYF.